This T cell receptor beta chain was captured in a study of T cell repertoires in ileal Crohn's disease. Study-wide background: Roughly 470 nanograms of biopsy DNA per sample underwent TCRB immunosequencing. Study-level results: Compared with non-smokers, active smokers at surgery showed more clonal expansions.

Clones were read by immunoSEQ multiplex PCR, and TCRdb kept only the in-frame ones, dropping some. The sample lists some 7,000 clones; over 80% were seen once. With 6 bases clipped from V and 3 bases from J, the junction kept 2 bases outside the gene matches. CDR3 size: 15 residues. Germline CDR1 reads SGHNT; CDR2 reads YENEEA. Time point indicated: inflamed ileum from the surgical specimen. With respect to this clone: Its antigen is undetermined.

Sequenced material: ileal tissue. This TCR was sampled from an adult with Crohn's disease. V and J are TRBV11-3 and TRBJ2-2; the match to TRBD2 covers 12 bases. CDR3 protein: CASRSSGGDTGELFF. CDR3 nucleotides: TGTGCCAGCAGATCTAGCGGGGGGGACACCGGGGAGCTGTTTTTT.